Listed here are 5 T cell receptor beta chains from one sample, sequenced in a study of radiotherapy plus CTLA-4 blockade in lung cancer. Sequencing used immunoSEQ multiplex PCR; TCRdb keeps in-frame clones, though not all of them. Here the sample spans under 25,000 clones, around 72% being singletons. The source was peripheral blood, collected from a patient treated with radiotherapy plus ipilimumab. The receptors were gathered from a human donor with non-small cell lung cancer who had stable disease on radiotherapy plus ipilimumab.

This clone was recorded only once. V gene TRBV2 combines with J gene TRBJ2-3; no definite D call. This CDR3 is 11 amino acids long. V lost 5 bases and J 4 bases, leaving 4 bases between the germline ends. From germline, CDR1 is SNHLY and CDR2 FYNNEI. The CDR3 DNA follows: TGTGCCAGCAGTCCTTCAGATACGCAGTATTTT. Its protein product is CASSPSDTQYF.

As concerns this clone: The junction shows a germline mismatch at one end, possibly a read error. The J gene is TRBJ2-5, the V gene TRBV19; tentative D call: TRBD1 (6 bases). The CDR3 contains 16 residues. The germline V gene encodes CDR1 LNHDA and CDR2 SQIVND (reference sequence). The CDR3 sequence: CATSQGIALPREAQYF. CDR3 nucleotide sequence: TGTGCCACATCTCAGGGGATAGCCCTACCAAGAGAGGCCCAGTACTTC.

This clone has a single count. J is TRBJ2-7 and V is TRBV18; no clear D. Trimming cost V 2 bases and J 4 bases, with 6 bases left between them. Germline values: CDR1 KGHSH, CDR2 LQKENI. The length of the CDR3 is 12 residues. The CDR3 coding sequence is TGTGCCAGCTCACCAAGAGTATACGAGCAGTACTTC. Its protein is CASSPRVYEQYF.

The J gene is TRBJ2-2, the V gene TRBV7-9; maybe TRBD2 (7 bases). Trimming removed 7 bases from V and 7 bases from J, with 19 bases in between. Germline V lookup: CDR1 SEHNR, CDR2 FQNEAQ (reference sequence). CDR3 size: 15 residues. CDR3 sequence reads: CASNQQGGAVGELFF. The CDR3, as DNA: TGTGCCAGCAACCAACAAGGGGGGGCTGTCGGGGAGCTGTTTTTT.

This clone was observed a single time. This chain uses TRBV19 with TRBJ1-1; perhaps TRBD1 as D (6 bases). V gave up 3 bases and J gave up 4 bases, with 9 bases separating them. This CDR3 spans 13 amino acids. Per the germline V gene, CDR1 is LNHDA and CDR2 is SQIVND (reference sequence). The chain's CDR3 is CASSISTGTEAFF. CDR3 DNA: TGTGCCAGTAGTATTTCGACAGGCACTGAAGCTTTCTTT.